These 5 T cell receptor beta chains were all obtained from the same sample, sequenced in a study. One entry per CDR3 protein results from TCRdb running MiXCR on the RT-PCR reads. Of 650,000 to 800,000 distinct CDR3 sequences detected, more than 13% appear once; the ten largest clones hold 3% to 4.5%. The sample taken for sequencing was memory CD4+ T cells from blood. These receptors all come from a female donor in good health, serving as a healthy control.

The V call is TRBV28, the J call TRBJ2-2, with D uncertain. Germline V CDR1 and CDR2: MDHEN, SYDVKM. The CDR3 sequence is 13 residues long. The V gene lost 10 bases and the J gene lost 0 bases, with 9 bases spanning the gap. The CDR3 region has the DNA TGTGCCACCGACATCGCGAACACCGGGGAGCTGTTTTTT. Amino acid sequence: CATDIANTGELFF.

This clonotype has a count of ten or more. The chain's CDR3 is CASSLTGTGSYEQYF. Here the CDR3 DNA reads TGTGCCAGCAGCTTAACCGGGACAGGCTCCTACGAGCAGTACTTC. The V gene is TRBV5-5, the J gene TRBJ2-7; 8 bases match TRBD1. CDR1 SGHKS and CDR2 YYEKEE come from the germline V gene (reference sequence). The CDR3 covers 15 residues. J was trimmed by 0 bases and V by 2 bases; bases with no gene match: 4.

In its sample, this clonotype was seen a few times. This chain connects TRBV5-1 to TRBJ2-5; D unresolved. Trimming cost V 0 bases and J 0 bases, with 6 bases left between them. The CDR3 runs 14 residues. In germline, CDR1 is SGHRS, CDR2 YFSETQ. CDR3 bases: TGCGCCAGCAGCTTGGACGGAAACCAAGAGACCCAGTACTTC. Protein product: CASSLDGNQETQYF.

The V and J genes are TRBV24-1 and TRBJ2-5; 10 nucleotides line up with TRBD1. The CDR3 consists of 15 residues. The ends lost 3 bases at V and 5 bases at J; junction bases unmatched: 5. Looked up from germline, CDR1 is KGHDR and CDR2 is SFDVKD. CDR3 coding DNA: TGTGCCACCAGTGATCGGACAGGGGGTAGGGAGACCCAGTACTTC. Its protein product is CATSDRTGGRETQYF.

This clonotype was counted between two and nine times. The chain couples TRBV4-1 to TRBJ2-3, with D unclear. Germline V gene lookup returns CDR1 MGHRA and CDR2 YSYEKL. CDR3 length: 15 residues. Deletions cut 3 bases from V and 2 bases from J, with 12 bases between. CDR3 protein: CASSQGQTNTDTQYF. The CDR3 DNA sequence: TGCGCCAGCAGCCAGGGCCAAACAAACACAGATACGCAGTATTTT.